Sequencing of this T cell receptor beta chain was carried out in a study of shared clonotypes between healthy human individuals. Study results and caveats: The four-donor shared clonotypes exceeded non-shared clonotypes in generation probability, with non-shared ones scoring lower.

Only in-frame clones appear in the TCRdb table, and some are missing; sequencing was by immunoSEQ multiplex PCR. The sample shows around 1.5 million clones, around 98% of them seen only once. The CDR3 consists of 15 residues. Trimming shortened V by 2 bases and J by 4 bases, and 14 bases separated the two germline ends. CDR1 is SEHNR, CDR2 FQNEAQ, per germline (reference sequence). In regard to this clone: Antigen: not known.

Sequencing was carried out using naive CD4+ T cells sorted from blood. The subset is: CD45RA+ positively selected. This TCR derives from a man aged 25 to 45 in good health. The V gene is TRBV7-9, the J gene TRBJ1-1; D perhaps matches TRBD1 (5 bases). CDR3 in amino acids: CASSLIIGAGTEAFF. The CDR3 DNA is TGTGCCAGCAGCTTAATTATCGGGGCGGGCACTGAAGCTTTCTTT.